One and the same sample provided the 16 T cell receptor beta chains below, sequenced in a study of T cell clonality in common variable immunodeficiency. General study points: In common variable immunodeficiency, TCR beta chains reportedly carried fewer deletions and N-nucleotide insertions.

Libraries were prepared by immunoSEQ multiplex PCR; TCRdb keeps only in-frame clonotypes and omits some of them. Found here are about 19,000 clones, no singletons; the ten largest cover 2.5% to 3%. For these TCRs, the target antigens are not known. Source material: peripheral blood mononuclear cells. These receptors were taken from a human donor with common variable immunodeficiency.

This clone was counted at least ten times. The read terminates 3 residues before the CDR3 end, so the remaining end is supplied by the germline J gene. This chain joins TRBV19 and TRBJ2-6; the match to TRBD1 covers 7 bases. The germline gives CDR1 LNHDA, CDR2 SQIVND (reference sequence). V lost 6 bases, J lost 1 base, and 6 bases stayed unmatched. The CDR3 contains 16 residues. The CDR3 loop reads CASSHRGISGANVLTF. CDR3 bases read: TGTGCCAGTAGCCACAGGGGCATTTCTGGGGCCAACGTC. Looking up the rest from reference TRBV19 and TRBJ2-6 gives the full variable domain: DGGITQSPKYLFRKEGQNVTLSCEQNLNHDAMYWYRQDPGQGLRLIYYSQIVNDFQKGDIAEGYSVSREKKESFPLTVTSAQKNPTAFYLCASSHRGISGANVLTFGAGSRLTVL.

This clone was seen ten or more times. The read stops 3 residues short of the end of the CDR3; the missing end is completed from the germline J gene. The V gene is TRBV5-1, the J gene TRBJ1-1, with D possibly being TRBD1 (5 bases). Germline CDR1 SGHRS, CDR2 YFSETQ. V gave up 4 bases and J gave up 1 base, with 11 bases separating them. The CDR3 runs 14 residues. CDR3 residues: CASSHGQTNTEAFF. The CDR3 bases that were read are TGCGCCAGCAGCCACGGACAAACGAACACTGAA.

In its sample, this clone was seen many times. CDR3 residues: CASSLTGTSGGTQYF. Incomplete CDR3 DNA: TGTGCCAGCAGCTTAACCGGGACTAGCGGGGGGACC. The chain joins TRBV7-2 to TRBJ2-5, with 14 nucleotides matching TRBD2. With the read ending 3 residues before the CDR3 end, the germline J gene is used to fill in that end. Germline lookup yields CDR1 SGHTA and CDR2 FQGNSA. There are 15 residues in the CDR3. The trim removed 2 bases at V and 7 bases at J, leaving 3 bases unmatched. Full variable domain (outside the CDR3, taken from reference TRBV7-2 and TRBJ2-5): GAGVSQSPSNKVTEKGKDVELRCDPISGHTALYWYRQSLGQGLEFLIYFQGNSAPDKSGLPSDRFSAERTGGSVSTLTIQRTQQEDSAVYLCASSLTGTSGGTQYFGPGTRLLVL.

This clone was seen a handful of times. The CDR3 goes on 3 residues after the read ends, and that part is filled in from the germline J gene. The chain recombines TRBV10-2 with TRBJ2-1; 7 bases are shared with TRBD1. The CDR3 extends over 15 amino acids. Germline CDR1 WSHSY, CDR2 SAAADI. J lost 2 bases, V lost 7 bases, and 8 bases had no gene match. The CDR3 loop is CASTVDRATYNEQFF. The CDR3 DNA, read in part, is TGCGCCAGCACCGTCGACAGGGCAACCTACAATGAG.

This clone was seen at least ten times. The sequenced fragment ends 3 residues before the CDR3 boundary, so the rest is inferred from the germline J gene. The chain joins TRBV5-1 to TRBJ2-3, with a weak D call TRBD2 (6 bases). Per the germline V gene, CDR1 is SGHRS and CDR2 is YFSETQ. The CDR3 is made up of 16 amino acids. V lost 4 bases to trimming and J lost 4 bases, with 19 bases between them. The CDR3 reads CASSIERAGSPDTQYF. CDR3 bases read: TGCGCCAGCAGCATAGAGCGAGCGGGCTCCCCAGATACG.

This clone was seen at least ten times. The read halts 3 residues ahead of the CDR3 end, with the missing end drawn from the germline J gene. The V gene is TRBV10-1, the J gene TRBJ1-1, with D perhaps matching TRBD1 (6 bases). The CDR3 is 13 residues long. Trimming cost V 6 bases and J 7 bases, with 15 bases left between them. CDR1 and CDR2 (germline): WNHNN, SYGVQD (reference sequence). The CDR3: CASSLTGMGEAFF. The sequenced part of the CDR3 DNA is TGCGCCAGCAGCCTTACAGGGATGGGTGAA.

In this sample, this clone turned up a few times. The read comes to an end 3 residues before the CDR3 does, leaving the germline J gene to fill in the end. The J gene is TRBJ2-1, the V gene TRBV2; TRBD1 matches at 7 bases. J lost 9 bases, V lost 6 bases, and 8 bases had no gene match. Looked up from germline, CDR1 is SNHLY and CDR2 is FYNNEI. The CDR3 length is 13 residues. Incomplete CDR3 DNA: TGTGCCAGCAGGGACAGGCGCACTGGTGAG. This codes for CASRDRRTGE. The whole CDR3 is CASRDRRTGEQFF.

This clone was seen more than once but under ten times. The read terminates 3 residues before the CDR3 end, so the remaining end is supplied by the germline J gene. This chain connects TRBV20-1 to TRBJ2-1; 11 bases match TRBD2. Trimming removed 4 bases from V and 5 bases from J; junction bases left unmatched: 7. This CDR3 spans 15 amino acids. CDR1 is DFQATT and CDR2 is SNEGSKA in the germline V gene (reference sequence). The CDR3 bases that were read are TGCAGTGCTATCCCGCCTAGCGGGGGGAACAATGAG. This encodes CSAIPPSGGNNE. The whole CDR3 reads CSAIPPSGGNNEQFF.

Ten or more counts support this clone. Coverage ceases 3 residues before the CDR3 finishes, and the germline J gene fills in the end. The chain joins TRBV10-1 to TRBJ1-1; D is perhaps TRBD1 (5 bases). The CDR3 runs to 14 residues. V shed 4 bases and J shed 4 bases, with 13 bases lying between them. The germline CDR1 and CDR2 sequences are WNHNN and SYGVQD (reference sequence). The part of the CDR3 DNA that was read is TGCGCCAGCAGTGTCGCCAGGGTCGGCACTGAA. Translating it yields CASSVARVGTE. The entire CDR3 sequence reads CASSVARVGTEAFF.

This clone occurred many times. The CDR3 extends 3 residues past the end of the read, so its final part is completed from the germline J gene. This chain links TRBV7-9 with TRBJ2-5; perhaps TRBD1 as D (6 bases). CDR3 size: 14 residues. The germline V gene has CDR1 SEHNR and CDR2 FQNEAQ (reference sequence). Trimming removed 2 bases from V and 4 bases from J, with 11 bases in between. Here the CDR3 reads CASSLTGRVETQYF. CDR3 DNA, as far as it was read: TGTGCCAGCAGCTTAACAGGGCGGGTAGAGACC.

This clone was found many times. The read ends 3 residues early relative to the CDR3; the germline J gene fills the gap. V gene TRBV19 combines with J gene TRBJ1-2; D may be TRBD1 (5 bases). The CDR3 has 13 residues. Germline V gene sequence: CDR1 LNHDA, CDR2 SQIVND (reference sequence). Trimming stripped 3 bases from V and 4 bases from J, with 9 bases between. The CDR3 DNA, read in part, is TGTGCCAGTAGTATGGAGACAGCCTATGGC. Its translation is CASSMETAYG. From start to end, the CDR3 is CASSMETAYGYTF.

This clone was observed many times. The read terminates 3 residues ahead of where the CDR3 ends, so the germline J gene completes it. The V and J genes are TRBV20-1 and TRBJ1-6; 7 bases agree with TRBD1. Germline values: CDR1 DFQATT, CDR2 SNEGSKA (reference sequence). The ends lost 5 bases at V and 0 bases at J; junction bases unmatched: 4. The CDR3 is made up of 15 amino acids. CDR3 residues: CSAAQGTSYNSPLHF. The sequenced part of the CDR3 DNA is TGCAGTGCTGCACAGGGGACCTCCTATAATTCACCC.

The sample holds many counts of this clone. The CDR3 end is not reached by the read, which stops 3 residues before it; the germline J gene fills it in. V is TRBV20-1 and J is TRBJ2-3; a weak D match, TRBD2 (5 bases). CDR1 is DFQATT, CDR2 SNEGSKA, per germline (reference sequence). The V end lost 5 bases, the J end lost 2 bases, and 14 bases lay between the germline ends. The CDR3 covers 14 residues. This CDR3 is CSAPPRGSTDTQYF. The DNA read from the CDR3 is TGCAGTGCTCCCCCCCGGGGATCCACAGATACG.

At least ten counts were recorded for this clone. Read data end 3 residues before the CDR3 end; the end is taken from the germline J gene. The chain has TRBV7-8 and TRBJ2-1; 12 nucleotides agree with TRBD2. Trimming cost V 5 bases and J 8 bases; bases outside gene matches: 10. The CDR3 consists of 16 residues. The germline gives CDR1 SGHVS, CDR2 FQNEAQ. The CDR3 protein is CASSLQPASGRDEQFF. The sequenced CDR3 bases are TGTGCCAGCAGCCTACAACCGGCTAGCGGGAGGGATGAG.

This clone has a count of ten or more. Coverage ceases 3 residues before the CDR3 finishes, and the germline J gene fills in the end. The gene calls are TRBV10-1 and TRBJ2-2, with 10 bases lining up with TRBD2. Germline V gene lookup returns CDR1 WNHNN and CDR2 SYGVQD (reference sequence). The CDR3 contains 15 residues. V shed 3 bases, J shed 6 bases, and the junction held 4 bases outside the gene matches. This CDR3 is CASSESLAGAGELFF. The DNA read from the CDR3 is TGCGCCAGCAGTGAATCGCTAGCGGGAGCCGGGGAG.

This clone has at least ten counts. The read ends 3 residues shy of where the CDR3 ends; the end is completed using the germline J gene. The chain is built from TRBV6-4 and TRBJ2-3, with 7 bases identical to TRBD1. Germline V gene lookup returns CDR1 MRHNA and CDR2 SNTAGT. The ends lost 0 bases at V and 4 bases at J; junction bases unmatched: 1. The CDR3 has 14 residues. The CDR3 protein is CASSDSGGADTQYF. CDR3 bases read: TGTGCCAGCAGTGACTCAGGGGGCGCAGATACG.